The TCR beta chain under discussion was sequenced for a study of cytomegalovirus exposure and HLA in healthy donors. Overall study findings and caveats: Later work showed greater clonal expansion in HLA-associated TCR beta chains than in equally common others.

Amplification used 60 Vbeta primers and 13 Jbeta primers. Clones were read by immunoSEQ multiplex PCR, and TCRdb kept only the in-frame ones, dropping some. This table has 150,000 to 200,000 clones, around three quarters appearing once. Worth noting for this clone: The antigen remains unidentified.

The sequence was collected from a middle-aged man in good health and CMV-seropositive. Specimen: PBMCs.

As DNA, the CDR3 is TGCGCCAGCAGCCAAGATTGGGGCCAGGGTGTAAGCGAGCAGTACTTC. Its translation is CASSQDWGQGVSEQYF. The V and J genes are TRBV4-3 and TRBJ2-7, with D possibly TRBD1 on 5 matching bases. V was shortened by 0 bases and J by 6 bases, with 18 bases between the two germline ends. The CDR3 loop spans 16 amino acids. Germline V lookup: CDR1 LGHNA, CDR2 YSLEER.